These 6 T cell receptor beta chains were all obtained from the same sample, sequenced in a study of response to subunit inactivated influenza vaccine. TCRdb processed the RT-PCR reads anew with MiXCR; each CDR3 protein has one entry. In the table there are 550,000 to 800,000 distinct CDR3 sequences, 15% to 19% of which are singletons. The sequences come from PBMCs from blood, collected less than 13 days after vaccination. These receptor sequences come from a man aged 50 to 59 who received an inactivated influenza vaccine.

This clonotype was seen a few times. This chain uses TRBV29-1 with TRBJ2-1, with 13 positions matching TRBD2. Trimming took 7 bases from V and 0 from J; bases not matched to a gene: 6. This CDR3 spans 16 amino acids. Germline loops: CDR1 SQVTM, CDR2 ANQGSEA. The CDR3 sequence: CSAPGTSGVSYNEQFF. The CDR3 DNA is TGCAGCGCGCCCGGGACTAGCGGGGTCTCCTACAATGAGCAGTTCTTC.

This clonotype came up many times. The J gene is TRBJ1-5, the V gene TRBV6-2 or TRBV6-3; D not resolved. V gave up 9 bases and J gave up 1 base, with 10 bases separating them. Germline CDR1 MNHEY, CDR2 SVGEGT. This CDR3 spans 13 amino acids. CDR3 in amino acids: CASLQSSNQPQHF. In DNA, the CDR3 is TGTGCCAGTCTACAGAGCAGCAATCAGCCCCAGCATTTT.

The rearrangement joins TRBV7-6 to TRBJ2-3; D call uncertain. Germline V gene data show CDR1 as SGHVS and CDR2 as FNYEAQ. The CDR3 runs to 13 residues. With 0 bases removed from V and 5 bases from J, the gap between germline ends came to 6 bases. The DNA for the CDR3 is TGTGCCAGCAGCTTAGCGATGGGAGATACGCAGTATTTT. It is translated as CASSLAMGDTQYF.

This clonotype was seen repeatedly, ten times or more. The CDR3 sequence is CASSVATILNTGELFF. CDR3 coding DNA: TGTGCCAGCAGCGTGGCCACTATCTTGAACACCGGGGAGCTGTTTTTT. V and J are TRBV9 and TRBJ2-2; D ambiguous. This CDR3 is 16 amino acids long. Germline V lookup: CDR1 SGDLS, CDR2 YYNGEE. V lost 2 bases and J lost 1, with 12 bases in between.

The V call is TRBV24-1, the J call TRBJ2-7; no definite D call. V lost 8 bases to trimming and J lost 5 bases, with 18 bases between them. Germline-derived CDR1 and CDR2 are KGHDR and SFDVKD. CDR3 size: 14 residues. CDR3 sequence (DNA): TGTGCCACCACCCTGGACCGAGGTAGGGACGAGCAGTACTTC. This encodes CATTLDRGRDEQYF.

This clonotype has just a few counts. V is TRBV12-3 or TRBV12-4 and J is TRBJ1-5; D is unclear. There are 14 residues in the CDR3. The ends were cut back, 9 bases at V and 0 bases at J, with 12 bases in the middle. Written as DNA, the CDR3 is TGTGCCAGTCGATGGGGAACTAGCAATCAGCCCCAGCATTTT. This encodes CASRWGTSNQPQHF.